The entry that follows covers one TCR beta chain sequence. Profiling relied on immunoSEQ multiplex PCR, and the TCRdb table lists in-frame clones only, not all of them. The repertoire has about 380,000 clones, approximately 95% of them found once; the top ten carry roughly 0.02%. Germline lookup yields CDR1 MNHNS and CDR2 SASEGT. Germline trimming cut 0 bases from V and 13 bases from J; bases unmatched to any gene: 11. The length of the CDR3 is 15 residues. The data stem from a study of shared T cell receptors in the human thymus. V usage is TRBV6-1 and J usage is TRBJ2-1; 8 bases are a match to TRBD2. Sequencing was carried out using thymocytes. This receptor was identified in a human donor. The CDR3 DNA reads as TGTGCCAGCAGTGAAGCGACGGCCGTAGCGGGATTTCAGTTCTTC. Encoded protein: CASSEATAVAGFQFF.